This TCR beta chain was observed in a study of metastatic and nonmetastatic thyroid tumors. About the research overall: Comparison of repertoires was carried out across blood and tumor or nodule tissue from malignant and benign thyroid patients.

Before thyroid surgery, none of the patients had received any treatment. Original methodology: Clinicopathological groups differed in CDR3, with these differences serving to build a distant-metastasis classifier for papillary thyroid cancer. TCRdb called clones again from the PCR reads with MiXCR. TCRdb, rather than the study authors, made the V and J calls. This table has around 20,000 clones, approximately 30% appearing once. This CDR3 spans 13 amino acids. Germline loops: CDR1 MNHEY, CDR2 SVGEGT. With 2 bases removed from V and 3 bases from J, the gap between germline ends came to 4 bases. Study-level points and caveats: Reportedly, malignant thyroid tumors had significantly higher TCR beta diversity than benign nodules, in blood and tumor.

Points on this clone: Its antigen is not identified.

The receptor's source is a female donor with papillary thyroid cancer or a benign thyroid nodule (not recorded which). Some clones in this sample may be carry-over from other donors' samples. Sequenced input: adjacent normal tissue. The gene calls are TRBV6-2 or TRBV6-3 and TRBJ2-2; D is unresolved. CDR3 in amino acids: CASSYRDTGELFF. As DNA, the CDR3 is TGTGCCAGCAGTTACAGGGACACCGGGGAGCTGTTTTTT.